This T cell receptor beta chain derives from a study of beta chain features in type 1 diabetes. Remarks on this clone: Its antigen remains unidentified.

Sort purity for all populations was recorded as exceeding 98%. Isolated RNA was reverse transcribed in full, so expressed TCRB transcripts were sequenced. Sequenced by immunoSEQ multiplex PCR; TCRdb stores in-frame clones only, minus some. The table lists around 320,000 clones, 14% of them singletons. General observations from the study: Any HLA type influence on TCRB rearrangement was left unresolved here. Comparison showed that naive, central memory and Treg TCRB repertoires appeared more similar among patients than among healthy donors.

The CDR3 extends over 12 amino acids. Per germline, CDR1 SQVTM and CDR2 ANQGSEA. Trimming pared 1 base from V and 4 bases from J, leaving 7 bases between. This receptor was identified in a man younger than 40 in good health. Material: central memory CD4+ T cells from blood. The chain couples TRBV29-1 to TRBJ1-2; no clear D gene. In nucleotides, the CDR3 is TGCAGCGTTGAAGGGGCAACCTATGGCTACACCTTC. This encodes CSVEGATYGYTF.